This T cell receptor beta chain was captured in a study of T cells in Graves' hyperthyroidism and ophthalmopathy. Study-level results: A model of 13 V-J features distinguished ophthalmopathy from stable hyperthyroidism.

This clonotype occurred many times. Its antigen is still unknown. The CDR3 runs to 15 residues. Germline CDR1 SNHLY, CDR2 FYNNEI. With 4 bases clipped from V and 6 bases from J, the junction kept 11 bases outside the gene matches. Uncontrolled infection, other autoimmune disease, pregnancy or lactation barred patients from enrollment. Amplified TCR beta CDR3 regions came from RNA transcripts. The HTBI set primed first-round TCR CDR3 RT-PCR. TCRdb reanalysed the multiplex PCR reads using MiXCR and keeps one entry per CDR3 protein. This table has 550,000 to 800,000 distinct CDR3 sequences, roughly a sixth appearing once.

Sequencing was done on a sample of blood. This receptor was obtained from a man aged 45-65 years with Graves' hyperthyroidism. The chain is built from TRBV2 and TRBJ2-7; 8 bases are a match to TRBD1. CDR3 DNA: TGTGCCAGCAGTGGGGAAAAGGGCAGGGGGCTCGAGCAGTACTTC. It encodes CASSGEKGRGLEQYF.